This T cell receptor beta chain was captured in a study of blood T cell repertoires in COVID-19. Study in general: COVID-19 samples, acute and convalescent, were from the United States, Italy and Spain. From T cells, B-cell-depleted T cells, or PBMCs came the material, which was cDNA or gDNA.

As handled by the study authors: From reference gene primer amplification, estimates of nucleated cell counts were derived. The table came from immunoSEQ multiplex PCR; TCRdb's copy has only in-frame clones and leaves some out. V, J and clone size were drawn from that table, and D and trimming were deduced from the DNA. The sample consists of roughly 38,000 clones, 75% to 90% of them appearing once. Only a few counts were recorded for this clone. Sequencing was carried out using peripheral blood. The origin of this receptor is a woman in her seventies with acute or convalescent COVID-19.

This CDR3 is CATRSRGHAFF. The CDR3 DNA reads as TGTGCCACCAGATCGAGGGGGCATGCTTTCTTT. The chain links TRBV24-1 to TRBJ1-1; 7 bases map to TRBD1. This CDR3 has 11 amino acids. The V segment lost 7 bases and the J segment 11 bases; nucleotides outside the gene matches: 6. Germline lookup yields CDR1 KGHDR and CDR2 SFDVKD.